These T cell receptor beta chains were read from a single sample in a study of blood T cell repertoires in COVID-19. Profiled with immunoSEQ multiplex PCR; TCRdb holds only in-frame clones, not every one. This sample has 310,000 or so clones, with more than 75% found just once. Sequenced sample: peripheral blood. Every receptor here comes from a woman aged 25-40 years who had recovered from COVID-19. Each CDR3 is given without its conserved first and last residue. Size values are once, few and many counts, or a class for expanded clones, and some rows have none.

j_call: TRBJ2-3
clone_size: -
v_call: TRBV10-3
cdr3_aa: AISESEGQGPDTQY

j_call: TRBJ1-5
clone_size: few
v_call: TRBV12-3/TRBV12-4
cdr3_aa: ASSLGGDQPQH

j_call: TRBJ2-5
clone_size: -
v_call: TRBV6-4
cdr3_aa: ASSATIQETQY

j_call: TRBJ2-7
clone_size: -
v_call: TRBV7-9
cdr3_aa: ASSLDPRTVSYEQY

j_call: TRBJ2-7
clone_size: -
v_call: TRBV18
cdr3_aa: ASSPSGDLAYEQY

j_call: TRBJ1-2
clone_size: -
v_call: TRBV19
cdr3_aa: ASSISAAFNYGYT

j_call: TRBJ2-5
clone_size: -
v_call: TRBV5-4
cdr3_aa: ASSFGQGWQETQY

j_call: TRBJ2-7
clone_size: -
v_call: TRBV7-9
cdr3_aa: ASSPSKAGDQSYEQY

j_call: TRBJ2-2
clone_size: -
v_call: TRBV11-3
cdr3_aa: ASSLGSAGHTGELF

j_call: TRBJ2-2
clone_size: -
v_call: TRBV5-6
cdr3_aa: ASKGTGVNTGELF

j_call: TRBJ1-5
clone_size: once
v_call: TRBV18
cdr3_aa: ASSERQGAGQPQH